This T cell receptor (beta chain) was sequenced for a study of blood T cell repertoires in COVID-19. Study-wide background: Sample material is recorded as cDNA or gDNA derived from T cells, B-cell-depleted T cells, or PBMCs.

This table comes from immunoSEQ multiplex PCR, and its TCRdb copy is limited to in-frame clones, with some not included. This table holds nearly 350,000 clones, around 80% found once. J gave up 13 bases and V 5 bases, and 27 bases lay outside the gene matches. Germline assignment: CDR1 SGHAT and CDR2 FQNNGV. The CDR3 is 19 residues long. The sample comprised peripheral blood. The chain joins TRBV11-2 to TRBJ1-4; 8 bases agree with TRBD1. This TCR came from a man aged 25 to 40 with active or convalescent COVID-19. The CDR3, as DNA: TGTGCCAGCAGCCATTCTTCAGCCGGGACAGGTAGATCAGAGGTGGGACTGTTTTTT. It yields the protein CASSHSSAGTGRSEVGLFF.